This entry lists 27 T cell receptor beta chains sequenced from one sample in a study of graft-versus-host responses after intestinal transplantation (dated by TCRdb to 2020 to 2023). The time point label of this sample denotes: cells obtained before transplantation from donor or recipient. Antigen specificity for these receptors is unknown. Library prep was done by the immunoSEQ multiplex PCR assay. This immuneACCESS table, as held by TCRdb, lists in-frame sequences with V and J called but not all clones. Of the missing ones, under half trace to an unresolved V gene in checked studies; the others have no known cause. Within this sample are 85,000 to 100,000 clones, with 80% to 95% of them counted one time only. 0.15% to 0.2% of the sample is in the top ten clones. The specimen was unstimulated CD4+ T cells sorted from spleen or lymph node cells, collected before intestinal transplant. The receptors stem from a human donor who received an intestinal transplant.

CDR3: CASSGGTALNEKLFF. The CDR3 region has the DNA TGTGCCAGCAGTGGAGGGACGGCCTTAAATGAAAAACTGTTTTTT. The chain recombines TRBV6-5 with TRBJ1-4; D is possibly TRBD1 (5 bases). The CDR3 spans 15 residues. The germline CDR1 and CDR2 sequences are MNHEY and SVGAGI. The germline V and J ends were trimmed by 5 bases and 5 bases, with 15 bases remaining between them.

The V gene is TRBV18, the J gene TRBJ1-5; the D is unclear. This CDR3 is built from 13 residues. Germline V gene sequence: CDR1 KGHSH, CDR2 LQKENI. V dropped 3 bases and J dropped 5 bases, with 8 bases sitting between them. In DNA form, the CDR3 reads TGTGCCAGCTCACCGCATTCAGATCAGCCCCAGCATTTT. This encodes CASSPHSDQPQHF.

The V and J genes are TRBV9 and TRBJ1-5; no reliable D call. CDR3 length: 15 residues. Per germline, CDR1 SGDLS and CDR2 YYNGEE. The V and J ends lost 2 bases and 0 bases respectively, with 9 bases between them. The CDR3 loop reads CASSVSQTSNQPQHF. CDR3 nucleotides: TGTGCCAGCAGCGTTAGTCAAACTAGCAATCAGCCCCAGCATTTT.

This chain links TRBV4-1 with TRBJ2-3; TRBD2 aligns across 10 bases. The V segment lost 0 bases and the J segment 2 bases; nucleotides outside the gene matches: 11. From germline, CDR1 is MGHRA and CDR2 YSYEKL. The CDR3 is 19 residues long. CDR3 bases: TGCGCCAGCAGCCAAGATTACGGCCCTAGCGGGAGAGTCACAGATACGCAGTATTTT. It translates to CASSQDYGPSGRVTDTQYF.

The chain carries TRBV6-6 and TRBJ2-1; the match to TRBD2 covers 7 bases. Germline V gives CDR1 MNHNY, CDR2 SVGAGI (reference sequence). V was pared by 8 bases and J by 4 bases, with 8 bases of the junction left unmatched. This CDR3 contains 14 residues. The CDR3 DNA follows: TGTGCCAGCTTGCGAGCGGGGCAATACAATGAGCAGTTCTTC. Residues: CASLRAGQYNEQFF.

This chain connects TRBV6-6 to TRBJ1-1, with TRBD1 matching over 7 bases. CDR3 size: 14 residues. V lost 2 bases and J lost 4; bases outside the gene matches: 4. The germline V gene encodes CDR1 MNHNY and CDR2 SVGAGI (reference sequence). As DNA, the CDR3 is TGTGCCAGCAGTTACATTTCAGGGGGCACTGAAGCTTTCTTT. It translates to CASSYISGGTEAFF.

This chain uses TRBV30 with TRBJ1-6; D is unresolved. CDR3 size: 20 residues. CDR1 and CDR2 (germline): GTSNPN, SVGIG (reference sequence). V dropped 1 base and J dropped 0 bases, with 22 bases sitting between them. The CDR3 DNA follows: TGTGCCTGGAGTGCTCCCCCTTATGGACTGCTAGGCTCCTATAATTCACCCCTCCACTTT. Translating it yields CAWSAPPYGLLGSYNSPLHF.

This rearrangement joins TRBV6-5 to TRBJ2-1, with 8 bases matching TRBD2. CDR1 and CDR2 from the germline V gene are MNHEY and SVGAGI. The CDR3 loop spans 16 amino acids. V trimming: 0 bases; J trimming: 10 bases; junction bases outside the gene matches: 11. DNA of the CDR3: TGTGCCAGCAGTTACTCGAAACTAGCGGTGAGCGGGGAGCAGTTCTTC. It translates to CASSYSKLAVSGEQFF.

The V and J genes are TRBV29-1 and TRBJ2-1; the match to TRBD2 covers 8 bases. From germline, CDR1 is SQVTM and CDR2 ANQGSEA. The CDR3 extends over 16 amino acids. V gave up 1 base and J gave up 4 bases; unmatched junction bases: 9. CDR3 bases: TGCAGCGTTGAAGGTGGAGCGGGAGCTTTTTACAATGAGCAGTTCTTC. Translation gives CSVEGGAGAFYNEQFF.

The chain couples TRBV2 to TRBJ2-5, with TRBD2 matching 14 bases. The CDR3 runs 16 residues. The V and J ends lost 1 base and 5 bases, in that order; junction bases with no gene match: 3. Germline CDR1 reads SNHLY; CDR2 reads FYNNEI. The CDR3 nucleotides read TGTGCCAGCAGTGAAGGACTAGCGGGAGGGGCGGAGACCCAGTACTTC. Encoded protein: CASSEGLAGGAETQYF.

The chain carries TRBV29-1 and TRBJ2-7; 10 bases agree with TRBD2. Judging by the DNA end, TRBJ2-1 fits better; the J call may be wrong. The CDR3 consists of 14 residues. CDR1 is SQVTM and CDR2 is ANQGSEA in the germline V gene. The CDR3 nucleotides are TGCAGCGTTGAAGGGCTAGCGGGAGAAAATGAGCAGTTCTTC. It is translated as CSVEGLAGENEQFF.

V gene TRBV6-5 combines with J gene TRBJ2-6; 12 bases map to TRBD2. Germline CDR1 and CDR2: MNHEY and SVGAGI. V gave up 4 bases and J gave up 3 bases; unmatched junction bases: 1. There are 16 residues in the CDR3. The chain's CDR3 is CASSWTSGVGANVLTF. For the CDR3, the DNA is TGTGCCAGCAGTTGGACTAGCGGGGTTGGGGCCAACGTCCTGACTTTC.

The V call is TRBV27, the J call TRBJ2-1, with 11 bases that match TRBD2. CDR1 MNHEY and CDR2 SMNVEV come from the germline V gene (reference sequence). CDR3 length: 16 residues. The V and J ends lost 5 bases and 0 bases, in that order; junction bases with no gene match: 3. The CDR3 reads CASSRLAGSSYNEQFF. The DNA of the CDR3 is TGTGCCAGCAGTCGACTAGCGGGGAGCTCCTACAATGAGCAGTTCTTC.

In regard to this clone: The junction departs from germline at one end; a sequencing error may be responsible. V gene TRBV5-1 combines with J gene TRBJ1-2; D not certain. CDR3 length: 13 amino acids. Germline CDR1 reads SGHRS; CDR2 reads YFSETQ. The CDR3 region has the DNA TGCGCCAGCAGCTTGCCCTCACGGAGCCAGAGCCTCTTC. Its protein is CASSLPSRSQSLF.

In the case of this clone: Other DNA sequences within the sample encode an identical CDR3. The gene calls are TRBV5-1 and TRBJ2-3, with 9 bases aligning to TRBD1. CDR1 and CDR2 (germline): SGHRS, YFSETQ. The J segment lost 4 bases and the V segment lost 0 bases, leaving 0 bases of the junction unmatched. There are 14 residues in the CDR3. The DNA for the CDR3 is TGCGCCAGCAGCTTGGGACAGGGGGCAGATACGCAGTATTTT. It yields the protein CASSLGQGADTQYF.

The rearrangement uses TRBV5-1 and TRBJ2-2; D is perhaps TRBD1 (6 bases). V lost 4 bases and J 6 bases, leaving 13 bases between the germline ends. The germline CDR1 and CDR2 sequences are SGHRS and YFSETQ. The CDR3 contains 14 residues. As DNA, the CDR3 is TGCGCCAGCAGCCCACAGGGCCCCCCCGGGGAGCTGTTTTTT. This gives the protein CASSPQGPPGELFF. Together with reference TRBV5-1 and TRBJ2-2, the CDR3 gives the full variable domain: KAGVTQTPRYLIKTRGQQVTLSCSPISGHRSVSWYQQTPGQGLQFLFEYFSETQRNKGNFPGRFSGRQFSNSRSEMNVSTLELGDSALYLCASSPQGPPGELFFGEGSRLTVL.

The chain links TRBV25-1 to TRBJ2-2; D is possibly TRBD1 (5 bases). V lost 2 bases, J lost 3 bases, and 7 bases lay in between. Germline V gene lookup returns CDR1 MGHDK and CDR2 SYGVNS. The CDR3 contains 14 residues. This CDR3 reads CASSEPGYTGELFF. CDR3 nucleotides: TGTGCCAGCAGTGAACCAGGGTACACCGGGGAGCTGTTTTTT.

The V and J genes are TRBV6-5 and TRBJ1-2, with D possibly TRBD1 on 6 matching bases. CDR1 is MNHEY, CDR2 SVGAGI, per germline. This CDR3 is built from 14 residues. Trimming cost V 2 bases and J 4 bases, with 11 bases left between them. In DNA form, the CDR3 reads TGTGCCAGCAGTTACAGGGGGACCTCCTATGGCTACACCTTC. The encoded protein is CASSYRGTSYGYTF.

CDR3 loop: CAWKGAIGGTEAFF. The CDR3 coding sequence is TGTGCCTGGAAGGGGGCCATAGGGGGCACTGAAGCTTTCTTT. The chain uses TRBV30 and TRBJ1-1; 7 bases map to TRBD1. Germline CDR1 and CDR2: GTSNPN and SVGIG (reference sequence). The CDR3 is 14 amino acids. The ends lost 4 bases at V and 4 bases at J; junction bases unmatched: 9.

This rearrangement joins TRBV13 to TRBJ2-3; 10 nucleotides match TRBD2. The CDR3 spans 18 residues. CDR1 is PRHDT and CDR2 is FYEKMQ in the germline V gene (reference sequence). Unmatched junction bases numbered 16, after V lost 3 bases and J lost 7 bases. The CDR3 protein is CASSFRYPLAGEPNTQYF. CDR3 in DNA: TGTGCCAGCAGCTTTAGATACCCCCTAGCGGGGGAACCGAATACGCAGTATTTT. The full variable domain, with the rest looked up from reference TRBV13 and TRBJ2-3, is AAGVIQSPRHLIKEKRETATLKCYPIPRHDTVYWYQQGPGQDPQFLISFYEKMQSDKGSIPDRFSAQQFSDYHSELNMSSLELGDSALYFCASSFRYPLAGEPNTQYFGPGTRLTVL.

This sequence joins TRBV30 and TRBJ2-1; 8 bases align to TRBD2. The junction had 7 bases not matched to a gene; V was cut back by 3 bases and J by 6 bases. This CDR3 is 14 amino acids long. The germline V gene has CDR1 GTSNPN and CDR2 SVGIG (reference sequence). The CDR3 loop is CAWRAGTRGNEQFF. CDR3 coding DNA: TGTGCCTGGAGAGCCGGGACTAGAGGCAATGAGCAGTTCTTC.

The V and J genes are TRBV5-6 and TRBJ1-5; possible D gene TRBD1, 6 bases. The CDR3 has 15 amino acids. In germline, CDR1 is SGHDT, CDR2 YYEEEE. V was clipped by 1 base and J by 6 bases, with 14 bases between them. CDR3 sequence (DNA): TGTGCCAGCAGCTTGTTGGTACAGGGCGGTCAGCCCCAGCATTTT. Translated: CASSLLVQGGQPQHF.

This chain joins TRBV5-8 and TRBJ2-2; 11 bases are a match to TRBD2. CDR1 and CDR2 (germline): SGHTS, YDEGEE. Losses at the gene ends were 3 bases for V and 3 bases for J; bases not matched to a gene: 4. The CDR3 length is 16 residues. CDR3 coding DNA: TGTGCCAGCAGCTCGCCGGGACTAGCGGACACCGGGGAGCTGTTTTTT. This gives the protein CASSSPGLADTGELFF.

The chain is built from TRBV10-3 and TRBJ1-1, with 7 bases aligning to TRBD1. CDR1 and CDR2 (germline): ENHRY, SYGVKD. V lost 5 bases, J lost 4 bases, and 4 bases stayed unmatched. This CDR3 has 13 amino acids. The CDR3 region is CAISYYRGTEAFF. CDR3 in DNA: TGTGCCATCAGTTACTACAGGGGCACTGAAGCTTTCTTT.

This chain joins TRBV5-4 and TRBJ1-3, with no clear D. Per germline, CDR1 SGHNT and CDR2 YYREEE (reference sequence). The CDR3 has 14 residues. Trimming shortened V by 4 bases and J by 1 base, and 9 bases separated the two germline ends. CDR3 in amino acids: CASSLMASGNTIYF. DNA for the CDR3: TGTGCCAGCAGCCTCATGGCTTCTGGAAACACCATATATTTT.

The rearrangement links TRBV5-1 to TRBJ2-7; TRBD1 matches 7 bases. V shed 1 base, J shed 0 bases, and the junction held 4 bases outside the gene matches. This CDR3 has 15 residues. The germline gives CDR1 SGHRS, CDR2 YFSETQ. In DNA, the CDR3 is TGCGCCAGCAGCTTGATAGGACAGGTCTCCTACGAGCAGTACTTC. Its protein is CASSLIGQVSYEQYF.

The rearrangement joins TRBV7-9 to TRBJ1-4; the D gene is possibly TRBD1 (5 bases). Trimming took 2 bases from V and 3 from J, leaving 7 bases between them. Germline values: CDR1 SEHNR, CDR2 FQNEAQ (reference sequence). The CDR3 loop spans 14 amino acids. CDR3 loop: CASSLRGANEKLFF. The CDR3 nucleotides are TGTGCCAGCAGCTTACGGGGGGCTAATGAAAAACTGTTTTTT. Full variable domain (missing parts from reference TRBV7-9 and TRBJ1-4): DTGVSQNPRHKITKRGQNVTFRCDPISEHNRLYWYRQTLGQGPEFLTYFQNEAQLEKSRLLSDRFSAERPKGSFSTLEIQRTEQGDSAMYLCASSLRGANEKLFFGSGTQLSVL.